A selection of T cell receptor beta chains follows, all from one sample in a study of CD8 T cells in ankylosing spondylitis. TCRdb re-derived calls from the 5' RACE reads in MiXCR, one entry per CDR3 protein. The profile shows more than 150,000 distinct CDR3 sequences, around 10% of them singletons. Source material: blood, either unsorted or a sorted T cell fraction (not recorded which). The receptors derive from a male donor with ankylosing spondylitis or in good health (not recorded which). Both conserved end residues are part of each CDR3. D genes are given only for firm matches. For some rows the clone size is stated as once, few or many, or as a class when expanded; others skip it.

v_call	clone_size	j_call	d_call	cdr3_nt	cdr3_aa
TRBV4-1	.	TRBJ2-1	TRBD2	TGCGCCAGCAGCCCCCTCCAACTAGCGGGAGGAACCTACAATGAGCAGTTCTTC	CASSPLQLAGGTYNEQFF
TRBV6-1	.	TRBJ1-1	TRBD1	TGTGCCAGCAGGCCACAGGGGTACACTGAAGCTTTCTTT	CASRPQGYTEAFF
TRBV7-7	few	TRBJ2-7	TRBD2	TGTGCCAGCAGCTACGGACTAGAATACGAGCAGTACTTC	CASSYGLEYEQYF
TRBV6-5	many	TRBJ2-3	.	TGTGCCAGCAGGGGAGCGGGAGATACGCAGTATTTT	CASRGAGDTQYF
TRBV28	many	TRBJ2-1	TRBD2	TGTGCCAGCGGCAGCGGGGGGAGGTCCTACAATGAGCAGTTCTTC	CASGSGGRSYNEQFF
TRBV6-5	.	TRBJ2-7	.	TGTGTCAGCAGTTACTCGGTATTAGCCCTCGATTACGAGCAGTACTTC	CVSSYSVLALDYEQYF
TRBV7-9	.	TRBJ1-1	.	TGTGCCAGCAGTTCTTCCTTTGACGGGAAGGGCACTGAAGCTTTCTTT	CASSSSFDGKGTEAFF
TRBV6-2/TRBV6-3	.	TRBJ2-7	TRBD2	TGTGCCAGCAGTTACTCACTAGCGGGAGCCTACGAGCAGTACTTC	CASSYSLAGAYEQYF
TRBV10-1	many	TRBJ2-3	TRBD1	TGCGCCAGCAGTGGACAGGGGATCACAGATACGCAGTATTTT	CASSGQGITDTQYF
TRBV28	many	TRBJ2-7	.	TGTGCCAGCAATACAAGGGTCTACGAGCAGTACTTC	CASNTRVYEQYF
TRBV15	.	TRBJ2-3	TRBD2	TGTGCCACCAGCATTTCCGGGACTAGCGGGACAGATACGCAGTATTTT	CATSISGTSGTDTQYF
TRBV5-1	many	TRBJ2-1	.	TGCGCCAGCAGCTTGACCGGTAGCTCCTACAATGAGCAGTTCTTC	CASSLTGSSYNEQFF
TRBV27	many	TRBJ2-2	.	TGTGCCAGCAGCCTACTGCCAGGGACAACCGGGGAGCTGTTTTTT	CASSLLPGTTGELFF